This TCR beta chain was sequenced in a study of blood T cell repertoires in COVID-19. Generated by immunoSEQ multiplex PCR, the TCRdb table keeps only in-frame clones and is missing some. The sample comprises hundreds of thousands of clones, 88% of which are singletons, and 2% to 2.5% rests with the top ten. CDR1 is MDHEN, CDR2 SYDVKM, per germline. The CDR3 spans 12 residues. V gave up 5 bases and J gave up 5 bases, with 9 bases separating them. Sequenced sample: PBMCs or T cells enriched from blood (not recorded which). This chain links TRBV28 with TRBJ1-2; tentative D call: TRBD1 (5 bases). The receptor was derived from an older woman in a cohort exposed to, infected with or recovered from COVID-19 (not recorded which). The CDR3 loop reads CASSIRQYGYTF. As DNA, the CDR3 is TGTGCCAGCAGTATAAGACAGTATGGCTACACCTTC.